Listed here are 19 T cell receptor beta chains from one sample, sequenced in a study of response to subunit inactivated influenza vaccine. TCRdb re-analysed the RT-PCR reads in MiXCR, keeping a single row per CDR3 protein. The sample lists about 160,000 distinct CDR3 sequences, roughly a tenth occurring once. This specimen was non-naive T cells sorted from PBMCs, taken 35 to 45 days after vaccination. These receptor sequences come from a man aged 50 to 60 who received an inactivated influenza vaccine.

This clonotype appeared many times. The chain carries TRBV5-1 and TRBJ2-1; D gene unclear. The germline gives CDR1 SGHRS, CDR2 YFSETQ. V shed 4 bases and J shed 3 bases, with 5 bases lying between them. The CDR3 sequence is 12 residues long. DNA of the CDR3: TGCGCCAGCAGCGTAAACTACAATGAGCAGTTCTTC. This encodes CASSVNYNEQFF.

Ten or more counts support this clonotype. This chain uses TRBV20-1 with TRBJ2-5, with D tentatively TRBD1 (5 bases). CDR1 DFQATT and CDR2 SNEGSKA come from the germline V gene (reference sequence). There are 12 residues in the CDR3. Trimming removed 0 bases from V and 10 bases from J, with 12 bases in between. The CDR3 loop is CSARDRAQDQYF. The CDR3 nucleotides are TGCAGTGCTAGAGACCGGGCACAGGACCAGTACTTC.

This sequence joins TRBV6-2 or TRBV6-3 and TRBJ1-5; D gene uncertain. CDR1 and CDR2 from the germline V gene are MNHEY and SVGEGT. This CDR3 spans 13 amino acids. Trimming cost V 5 bases and J 0 bases, with 5 bases left between them. The CDR3 sequence: CASSTNSNQPQHF. The CDR3 DNA is TGTGCCAGCAGTACTAATAGCAATCAGCCCCAGCATTTT.

This clonotype was detected a few times. The chain is built from TRBV20-1 and TRBJ2-3; 9 bases agree with TRBD2. This CDR3 comprises 15 residues. Germline lookup yields CDR1 DFQATT and CDR2 SNEGSKA (reference sequence). Trimming at V came to 0 bases and at J to 5 bases, leaving 6 bases not matched to a gene. Here the CDR3 reads CSAREIAGAGDTQYF. In DNA, the CDR3 is TGCAGTGCTAGAGAGATAGCGGGGGCGGGAGATACGCAGTATTTT.

The chain combines TRBV3-1 with TRBJ2-3, with D perhaps TRBD2 (5 bases). V gave up 2 bases and J gave up 6 bases, with 15 bases separating them. The CDR3 contains 15 residues. The germline V gene encodes CDR1 LGHDT and CDR2 YNNKEL (reference sequence). In DNA form, the CDR3 reads TGTGCCAGCAGCCAACGAGGGCCTCGGCTGGATACGCAGTATTTT. Protein sequence: CASSQRGPRLDTQYF.

The gene calls are TRBV5-4 and TRBJ1-5; D remains unclear. The CDR3 contains 12 residues. The germline V gene encodes CDR1 SGHNT and CDR2 YYREEE (reference sequence). Deletions cut 3 bases from V and 5 bases from J, with 6 bases between. The chain's CDR3 is CASSYGDQPQHF. The CDR3 DNA is TGTGCCAGCAGCTACGGAGATCAGCCCCAGCATTTT.

This clonotype was detected ten times or more. The genes are TRBV12-3 or TRBV12-4 and TRBJ1-5; a possible D gene is TRBD1 (5 bases). V gave up 5 bases and J gave up 7 bases, with 21 bases separating them. The CDR3 extends over 16 amino acids. The CDR3 spells CASSINLPSSGQPQHF. CDR3 nucleotides: TGTGCCAGCAGTATTAATCTCCCGAGTTCAGGGCAGCCCCAGCATTTT.

V gene TRBV6-2 or TRBV6-3 combines with J gene TRBJ2-5; 11 bases agree with TRBD2. The J segment lost 4 bases and the V segment lost 10 bases, leaving 5 bases of the junction unmatched. Germline V lookup: CDR1 MNHEY, CDR2 SVGEGT. This CDR3 comprises 13 residues. The CDR3 reads CAITGLAGETQYF. The CDR3 bases are TGTGCCATTACTGGACTAGCGGGAGAGACCCAGTACTTC.

The V gene is TRBV6-6, the J gene TRBJ2-2; D is undetermined. Looked up from germline, CDR1 is MNHNY and CDR2 is SVGAGI (reference sequence). V lost 6 bases and J lost 0, with 5 bases in between. The CDR3 has 13 residues. CDR3 residues: CASSSSNTGELFF. CDR3 coding DNA: TGTGCCAGCAGCTCGTCGAACACCGGGGAGCTGTTTTTT.

CDR3 sequence reads: CSGRDAYEQYF. Written as DNA, the CDR3 is TGCAGCGGCCGGGACGCCTACGAGCAGTACTTC. This chain joins TRBV29-1 and TRBJ2-7; either TRBD1 or TRBD2 may fit D (5 bases each). There are 11 residues in the CDR3. The germline V gene encodes CDR1 SQVTM and CDR2 ANQGSEA. The V and J ends lost 7 bases and 2 bases respectively, with 9 bases between them.

This clonotype came up a few times. This chain joins TRBV7-2 and TRBJ2-3; D is unclear. Germline loops: CDR1 SGHTA, CDR2 FQGNSA. The ends were cut back, 4 bases at V and 2 bases at J, with 13 bases in the middle. CDR3 length equals 15 residues. The CDR3 coding sequence is TGTGCCAGCAGCTCCCGACCGCCTTACACAGATACGCAGTATTTT. Its translation is CASSSRPPYTDTQYF.

The chain joins TRBV9 to TRBJ1-2; 9 bases are shared with TRBD1. Germline V gives CDR1 SGDLS, CDR2 YYNGEE. With V trimmed by 4 bases and J by 4 bases, 5 bases remained unmatched. The CDR3 sequence is 14 residues long. CDR3: CASSPGQGSYGYTF. For the CDR3, the DNA is TGTGCCAGCAGCCCAGGACAGGGGTCCTATGGCTACACCTTC. The variable domain in full, completed from reference TRBV9 and TRBJ1-2, reads DSGVTQTPKHLITATGQRVTLRCSPRSGDLSVYWYQQSLDQGLQFLIQYYNGEERAKGNILERFSAQQFPDLHSELNLSSLELGDSALYFCASSPGQGSYGYTFGSGTRLTVV.

CDR3 protein: CATSNPRSEQYF. In DNA form, the CDR3 reads TGTGCCACCTCGAACCCCCGCTCCGAGCAGTACTTC. V usage is TRBV28 and J usage is TRBJ2-7; D unclear. The CDR3 is made up of 12 amino acids. The V end was cut by 10 bases, the J end by 6 bases, with 16 bases between. CDR1 is MDHEN, CDR2 SYDVKM, per germline.

This clonotype has at least ten counts. The chain uses TRBV29-1 and TRBJ2-3, with 7 bases matching TRBD1. CDR3 length: 13 amino acids. V shed 7 bases, J shed 8 bases, and the junction held 12 bases outside the gene matches. Germline CDR1 reads SQVTM; CDR2 reads ANQGSEA. Here the CDR3 reads CSGGNDRASTQYF. The CDR3, as DNA: TGCAGCGGAGGAAATGACAGGGCGAGTACGCAGTATTTT.

This clonotype came up a few times. The DNA for the CDR3 is TGTGCCAGCAGCTGGGACAGGAGAGACGAGCAGTACTTC. Translating it yields CASSWDRRDEQYF. The chain links TRBV28 to TRBJ2-7; TRBD1 aligns across 8 bases. With V trimmed by 6 bases and J by 5 bases, 6 bases remained unmatched. The germline V gene encodes CDR1 MDHEN and CDR2 SYDVKM. The CDR3 consists of 13 residues.

CDR3 protein: CASILSGANTEAFF. In nucleotides, the CDR3 is TGTGCCAGCATCTTATCAGGGGCGAACACTGAAGCTTTCTTT. The rearrangement joins TRBV6-1 to TRBJ1-1, with D maybe TRBD1 (6 bases). Germline V CDR1 and CDR2: MNHNS, SASEGT. The length of the CDR3 is 14 residues. The V gene lost 7 bases and the J gene lost 1 base, with 13 bases spanning the gap.

This clonotype was seen only a few times. The chain has TRBV24-1 and TRBJ2-5; D is uncertain. The germline CDR1 and CDR2 sequences are KGHDR and SFDVKD. The CDR3 has 13 residues. V lost 4 bases to trimming and J lost 3 bases, with 8 bases between them. The CDR3 region is CATSEFWEETQYF. As DNA, the CDR3 is TGTGCCACCAGTGAATTCTGGGAAGAGACCCAGTACTTC.

The chain has TRBV6-1 and TRBJ2-7; a weak D match, TRBD2 (5 bases). The germline V and J ends were trimmed by 6 bases and 6 bases, with 15 bases remaining between them. The CDR3 loop spans 13 amino acids. In germline, CDR1 is MNHNS, CDR2 SASEGT. The CDR3 sequence is CASSKGLKGEQYF. The CDR3 region has the DNA TGTGCCAGCAGCAAAGGACTCAAGGGCGAGCAGTACTTC.

This clonotype occurred a few times. The rearrangement joins TRBV27 to TRBJ1-5; D remains ambiguous. Germline lookup yields CDR1 MNHEY and CDR2 SMNVEV (reference sequence). CDR3 length equals 13 residues. The V gene lost 6 bases and the J gene lost 4 bases, with 10 bases spanning the gap. The CDR3 protein is CASSPTVNQPQHF. CDR3 nucleotides: TGTGCCAGCAGCCCCACAGTGAATCAGCCCCAGCATTTT.